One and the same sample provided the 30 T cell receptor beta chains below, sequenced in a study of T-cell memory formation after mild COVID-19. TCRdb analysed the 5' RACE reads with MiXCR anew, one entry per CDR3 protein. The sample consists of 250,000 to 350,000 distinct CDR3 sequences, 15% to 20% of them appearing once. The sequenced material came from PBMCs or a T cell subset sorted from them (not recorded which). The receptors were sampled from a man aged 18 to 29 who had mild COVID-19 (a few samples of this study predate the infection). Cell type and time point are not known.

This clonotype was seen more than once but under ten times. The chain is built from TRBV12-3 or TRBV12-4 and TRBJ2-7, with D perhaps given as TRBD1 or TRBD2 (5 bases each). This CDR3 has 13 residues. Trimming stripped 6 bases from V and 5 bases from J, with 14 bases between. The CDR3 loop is CASRRGTEDEQYF. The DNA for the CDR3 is TGTGCCAGCAGACGGGGCACGGAGGACGAGCAGTACTTC.

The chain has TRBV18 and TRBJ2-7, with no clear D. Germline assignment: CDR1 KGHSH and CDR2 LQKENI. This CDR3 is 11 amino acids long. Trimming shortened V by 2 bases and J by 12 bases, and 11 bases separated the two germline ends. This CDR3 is CASSPGSGLYF. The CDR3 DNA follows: TGTGCCAGCTCACCAGGCTCGGGCTTGTACTTC.

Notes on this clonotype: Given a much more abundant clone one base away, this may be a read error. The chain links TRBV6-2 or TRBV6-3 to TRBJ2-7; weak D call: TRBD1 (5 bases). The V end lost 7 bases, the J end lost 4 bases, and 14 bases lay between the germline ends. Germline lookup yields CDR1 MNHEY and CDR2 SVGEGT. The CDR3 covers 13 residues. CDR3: CASTPTVRYEQYF. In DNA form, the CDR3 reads TGTGCCAGCACCCCGACAGTGAGGTACGAGCAGTACTTC.

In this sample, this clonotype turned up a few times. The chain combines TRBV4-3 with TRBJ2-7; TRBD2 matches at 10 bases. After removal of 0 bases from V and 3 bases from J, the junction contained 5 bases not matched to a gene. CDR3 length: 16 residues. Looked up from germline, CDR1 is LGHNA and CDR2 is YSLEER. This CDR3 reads CASSQDLTSGFYEQYF. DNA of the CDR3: TGCGCCAGCAGCCAAGATTTGACTAGCGGGTTCTACGAGCAGTACTTC.

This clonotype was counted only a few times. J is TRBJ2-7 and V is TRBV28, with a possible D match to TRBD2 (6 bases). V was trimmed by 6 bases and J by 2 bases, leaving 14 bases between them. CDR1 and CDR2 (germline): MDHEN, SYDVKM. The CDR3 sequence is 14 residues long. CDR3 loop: CASRAGWEAYEQYV. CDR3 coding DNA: TGTGCCAGCAGGGCGGGGTGGGAAGCCTACGAGCAGTACGTC.

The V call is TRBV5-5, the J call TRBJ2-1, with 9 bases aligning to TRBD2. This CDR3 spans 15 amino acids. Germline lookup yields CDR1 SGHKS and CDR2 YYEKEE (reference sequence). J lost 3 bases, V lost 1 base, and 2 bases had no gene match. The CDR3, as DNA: TGTGCCAGCAGCTTGCGCGGGGGGGACTACAATGAGCAGTTCTTC. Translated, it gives CASSLRGGDYNEQFF. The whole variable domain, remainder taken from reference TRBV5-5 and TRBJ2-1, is DAGVTQSPTHLIKTRGQQVTLRCSPISGHKSVSWYQQVLGQGPQFIFQYYEKEERGRGNFPDRFSARQFPNYSSELNVNALLLGDSALYLCASSLRGGDYNEQFFGPGTRLTVL.

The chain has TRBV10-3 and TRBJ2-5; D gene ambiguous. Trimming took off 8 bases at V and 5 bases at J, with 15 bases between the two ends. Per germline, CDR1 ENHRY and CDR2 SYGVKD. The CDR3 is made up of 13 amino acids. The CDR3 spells CAIAGVGFETQYF. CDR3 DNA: TGTGCCATCGCAGGCGTAGGGTTTGAGACCCAGTACTTC.

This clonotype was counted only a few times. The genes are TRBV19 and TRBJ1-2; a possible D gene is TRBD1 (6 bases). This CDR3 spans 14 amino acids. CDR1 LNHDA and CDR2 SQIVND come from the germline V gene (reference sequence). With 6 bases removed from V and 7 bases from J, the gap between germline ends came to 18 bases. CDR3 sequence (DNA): TGTGCCAGTAGCGGCTTGCAGGGGCGGAGTGGCTACACCTTC. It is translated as CASSGLQGRSGYTF.

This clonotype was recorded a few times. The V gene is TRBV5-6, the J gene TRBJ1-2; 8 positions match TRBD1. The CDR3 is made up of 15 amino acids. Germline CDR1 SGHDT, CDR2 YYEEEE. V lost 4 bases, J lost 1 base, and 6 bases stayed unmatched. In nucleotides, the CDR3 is TGTGCCAGCAGCCCCCTGACAGGGGATAACTATGGCTACACCTTC. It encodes CASSPLTGDNYGYTF. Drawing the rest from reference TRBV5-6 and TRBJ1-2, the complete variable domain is DAGVTQSPTHLIKTRGQQVTLRCSPKSGHDTVSWYQQALGQGPQFIFQYYEEEERQRGNFPDRFSGHQFPNYSSELNVNALLLGDSALYLCASSPLTGDNYGYTFGSGTRLTVV.

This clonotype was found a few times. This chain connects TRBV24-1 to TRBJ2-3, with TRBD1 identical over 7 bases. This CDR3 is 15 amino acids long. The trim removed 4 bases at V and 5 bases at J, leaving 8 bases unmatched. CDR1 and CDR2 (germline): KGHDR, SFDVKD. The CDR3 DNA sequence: TGTGCCACCAGTGAGAGGGGGCGCGCGGGAGATACGCAGTATTTT. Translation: CATSERGRAGDTQYF.

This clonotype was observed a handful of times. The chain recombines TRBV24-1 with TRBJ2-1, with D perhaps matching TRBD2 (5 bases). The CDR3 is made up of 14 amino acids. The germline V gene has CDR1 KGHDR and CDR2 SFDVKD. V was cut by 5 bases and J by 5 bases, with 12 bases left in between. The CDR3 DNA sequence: TGTGCCACCAGTGGACGACGGGGAGACAATGAGCAGTTCTTC. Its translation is CATSGRRGDNEQFF.

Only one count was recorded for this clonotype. CDR3 DNA sequence: TGTGCCAGCAGCTTATCAGGACAGGGAGCAATGAGCAATCAGCCCCAGCATTTT. This sequence encodes CASSLSGQGAMSNQPQHF. The V and J genes are TRBV11-2 and TRBJ1-5; 8 bases are a match to TRBD1. CDR3 length: 18 amino acids. The V segment lost 2 bases and the J segment 1 base; nucleotides outside the gene matches: 10. The V gene's germline CDR1 is SGHAT and CDR2 FQNNGV.

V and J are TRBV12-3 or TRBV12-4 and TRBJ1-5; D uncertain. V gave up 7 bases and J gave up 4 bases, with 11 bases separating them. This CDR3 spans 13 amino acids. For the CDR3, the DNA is TGTGCCAGCACGGCCACTTTTAATCAGCCCCAGCATTTT. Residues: CASTATFNQPQHF.

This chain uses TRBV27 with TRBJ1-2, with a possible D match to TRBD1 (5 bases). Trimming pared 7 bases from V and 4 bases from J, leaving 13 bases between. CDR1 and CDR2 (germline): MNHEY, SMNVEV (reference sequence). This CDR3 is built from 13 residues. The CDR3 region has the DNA TGTGCCAGCACCTCCCTCGGGGGCTATGGCTACACCTTC. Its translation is CASTSLGGYGYTF.

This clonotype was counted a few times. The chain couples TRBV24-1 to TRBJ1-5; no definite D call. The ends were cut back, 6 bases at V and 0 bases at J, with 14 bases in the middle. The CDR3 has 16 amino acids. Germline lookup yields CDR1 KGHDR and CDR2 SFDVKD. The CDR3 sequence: CATSLPQAYSNQPQHF. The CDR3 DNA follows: TGTGCCACCAGTCTTCCCCAGGCTTATAGCAATCAGCCCCAGCATTTT.

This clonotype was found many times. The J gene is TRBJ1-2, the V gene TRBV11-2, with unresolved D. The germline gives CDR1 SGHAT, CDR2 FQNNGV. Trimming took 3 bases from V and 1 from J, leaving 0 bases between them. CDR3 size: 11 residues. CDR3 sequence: CASSFNYGYTF. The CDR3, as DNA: TGTGCCAGCAGCTTTAACTATGGCTACACCTTC.

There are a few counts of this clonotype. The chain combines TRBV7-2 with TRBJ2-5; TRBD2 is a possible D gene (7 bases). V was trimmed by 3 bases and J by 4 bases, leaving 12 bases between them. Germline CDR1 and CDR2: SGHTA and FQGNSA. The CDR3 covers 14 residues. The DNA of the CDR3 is TGTGCCAGCAGCTTTGGGGGGGCCCCAGAGACCCAGTACTTC. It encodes CASSFGGAPETQYF. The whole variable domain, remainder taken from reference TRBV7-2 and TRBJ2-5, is GAGVSQSPSNKVTEKGKDVELRCDPISGHTALYWYRQSLGQGLEFLIYFQGNSAPDKSGLPSDRFSAERTGGSVSTLTIQRTQQEDSAVYLCASSFGGAPETQYFGPGTRLLVL.

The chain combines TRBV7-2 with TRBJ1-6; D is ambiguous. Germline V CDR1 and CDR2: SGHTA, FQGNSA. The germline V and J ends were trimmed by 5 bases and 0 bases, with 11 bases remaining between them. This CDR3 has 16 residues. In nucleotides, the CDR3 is TGTGCCAGCAGCCCGTTCGAGAGCTCCTATAATTCACCCCTCCACTTT. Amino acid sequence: CASSPFESSYNSPLHF.

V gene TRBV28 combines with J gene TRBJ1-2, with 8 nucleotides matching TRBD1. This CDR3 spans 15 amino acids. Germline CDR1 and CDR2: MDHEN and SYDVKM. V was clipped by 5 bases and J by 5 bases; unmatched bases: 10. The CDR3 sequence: CASSPRTGYQYGYTF. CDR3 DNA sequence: TGTGCCAGCAGTCCCCGGACAGGGTACCAATATGGCTACACCTTC.

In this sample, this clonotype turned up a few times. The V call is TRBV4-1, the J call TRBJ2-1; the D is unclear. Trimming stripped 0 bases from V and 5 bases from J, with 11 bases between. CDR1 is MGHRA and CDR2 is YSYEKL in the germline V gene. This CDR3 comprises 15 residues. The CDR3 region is CASSQDGAIDNEQFF. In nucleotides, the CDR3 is TGCGCCAGCAGCCAAGACGGAGCGATAGACAATGAGCAGTTCTTC.

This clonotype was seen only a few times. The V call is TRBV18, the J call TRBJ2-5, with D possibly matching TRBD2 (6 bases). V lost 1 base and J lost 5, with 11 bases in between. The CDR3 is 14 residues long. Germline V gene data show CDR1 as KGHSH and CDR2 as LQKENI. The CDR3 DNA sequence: TGTGCCAGCTCACCACTTGCGGGGAGTGAGACCCAGTACTTC. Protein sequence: CASSPLAGSETQYF.

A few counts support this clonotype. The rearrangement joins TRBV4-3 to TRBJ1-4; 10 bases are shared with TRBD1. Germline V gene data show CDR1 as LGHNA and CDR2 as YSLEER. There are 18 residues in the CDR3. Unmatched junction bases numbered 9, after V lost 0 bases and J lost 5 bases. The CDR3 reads CASSQEATWTGGNEKLFF. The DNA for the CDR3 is TGCGCCAGCAGCCAAGAAGCTACCTGGACAGGGGGAAATGAAAAACTGTTTTTT.

CDR3 bases: TGTGCCAGCAGTTTTTACAGGGGGGCCTACGAGCAGTACGTC. Protein: CASSFYRGAYEQYV. V is TRBV28 and J is TRBJ2-7, with 8 nucleotides matching TRBD1. CDR1 is MDHEN and CDR2 is SYDVKM in the germline V gene. With 3 bases clipped from V and 2 bases from J, the junction kept 3 bases outside the gene matches. The CDR3 runs 14 residues.

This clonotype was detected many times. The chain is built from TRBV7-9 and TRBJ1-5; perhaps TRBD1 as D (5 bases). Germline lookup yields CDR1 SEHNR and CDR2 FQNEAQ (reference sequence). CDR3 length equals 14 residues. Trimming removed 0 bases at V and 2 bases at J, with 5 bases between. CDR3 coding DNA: TGTGCCAGCAGCTTAGCGACAGGCAATCAGCCCCAGCATTTT. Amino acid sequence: CASSLATGNQPQHF.

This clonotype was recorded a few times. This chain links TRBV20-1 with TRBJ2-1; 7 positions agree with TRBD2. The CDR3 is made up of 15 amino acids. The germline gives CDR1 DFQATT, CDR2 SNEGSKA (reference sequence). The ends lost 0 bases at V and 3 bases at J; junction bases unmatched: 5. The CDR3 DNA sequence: TGCAGTGCTAGAGATCTAGCGGTAAACTACAATGAGCAGTTCTTC. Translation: CSARDLAVNYNEQFF.

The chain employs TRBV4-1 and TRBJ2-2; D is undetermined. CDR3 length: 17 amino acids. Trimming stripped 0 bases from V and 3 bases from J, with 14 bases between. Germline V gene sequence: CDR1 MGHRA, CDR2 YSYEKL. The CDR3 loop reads CASSQEEELRHTGELFF. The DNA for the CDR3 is TGCGCCAGCAGCCAAGAGGAAGAACTCAGGCACACCGGGGAGCTGTTTTTT.

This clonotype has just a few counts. The CDR3 DNA is TGTGCCAGCAGCCAAGATGGGCGGCTGGGGAACACTGAAGCTTTCTTT. It codes for CASSQDGRLGNTEAFF. The chain combines TRBV3-1 with TRBJ1-1; D not certain. Germline-derived CDR1 and CDR2 are LGHDT and YNNKEL (reference sequence). The CDR3 runs 16 residues. The germline V and J ends were trimmed by 0 bases and 1 base, with 12 bases remaining between them.

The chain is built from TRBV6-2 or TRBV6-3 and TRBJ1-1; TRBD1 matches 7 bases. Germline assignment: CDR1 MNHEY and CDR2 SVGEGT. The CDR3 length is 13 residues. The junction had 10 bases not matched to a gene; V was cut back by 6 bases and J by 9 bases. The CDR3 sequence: CASRRRDSEKAFF. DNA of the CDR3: TGTGCCAGCAGGCGCCGGGACAGCGAGAAAGCTTTCTTT.

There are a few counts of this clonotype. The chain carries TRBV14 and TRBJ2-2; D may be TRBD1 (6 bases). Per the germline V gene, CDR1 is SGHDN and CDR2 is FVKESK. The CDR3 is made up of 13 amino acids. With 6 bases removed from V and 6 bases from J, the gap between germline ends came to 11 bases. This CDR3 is CASRPQGPGELFF. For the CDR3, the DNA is TGTGCCAGCAGGCCACAGGGTCCCGGGGAGCTGTTTTTT.

The CDR3 loop is CASSSRWGLDTQYF. The CDR3 DNA reads as TGTGCCAGCAGTTCCCGCTGGGGGCTAGATACGCAGTATTTT. The J gene is TRBJ2-3, the V gene TRBV27; D perhaps matches TRBD1 (6 bases). This CDR3 spans 14 amino acids. The V and J ends lost 4 bases and 5 bases respectively, with 13 bases between them. Looked up from germline, CDR1 is MNHEY and CDR2 is SMNVEV (reference sequence).